The rows below give T cell receptor beta chains drawn from one sample of a study of cytotoxic CD8 clonotypes in ibrutinib-treated CLL. Sequenced by immunoSEQ multiplex PCR; TCRdb stores in-frame clones only, minus some. The sample includes 40,000 or so clones, 60% to 75% of them seen just once. The sequences come from PBMCs, collected after 12 months of ibrutinib treatment. The receptors were gathered from a human donor with chronic lymphocytic leukemia. The CDR3 runs from the conserved cysteine through the conserved F or W. D genes are given only for firm matches. Clone size is shown for a subset of rows, as once, few, many or a class of expanded clone.

CDR3 length,D gene,clone size,V gene,J gene,CDR3 DNA,CDR3 protein
18,.,.,TRBV21-1,TRBJ2-5,TGTGCCAGCAGCAAAGCGCCTGGATTCGGCCGGAGTTTGGGTACCCAGTACTTC,CASSKAPGFGRSLGTQYF
16,.,few,TRBV5-1,TRBJ2-1,TGCGCCAGCAGCGCTTTGACTGGCGGGTCTTACAATGAGCAGTTCTTC,CASSALTGGSYNEQFF
15,TRBD1,.,TRBV6-6,TRBJ2-5,TGTGCCAGCAGTTACGACAGGGTTAGTGGAGAGACCCAGTACTTC,CASSYDRVSGETQYF
15,.,.,TRBV5-4,TRBJ2-3,TGTGCCAGCAGCTTGCCCTCCGCGAACACAGATACGCAGTATTTT,CASSLPSANTDTQYF
17,TRBD1,few,TRBV10-3,TRBJ2-3,TGTGCCATCAGTGAGCGCAAAGTTGGACAGGGAACAGATACGCAGTATTTT,CAISERKVGQGTDTQYF
13,.,few,TRBV7-9,TRBJ1-1,TGTGCCAGCAGCGCGGAAGAGAACACTGAAGCTTTCTTT,CASSAEENTEAFF
13,TRBD1,.,TRBV29-1,TRBJ1-1,TGCAGCACCCTGACAGGGGCGAACACTGAAGCTTTCTTT,CSTLTGANTEAFF
14,.,few,TRBV7-9,TRBJ2-2,TGTGCCAGCAGCCCGGGACCCCAAGCCGGGGAGCTGTTTTTT,CASSPGPQAGELFF
13,.,.,TRBV30,TRBJ1-2,TGTGCCTGGGGCGCAGAGCCTAACTATGGCTACACCTTC,CAWGAEPNYGYTF
13,TRBD1,few,TRBV29-1,TRBJ1-1,TGCAGCGTCGCGAGGGACAGTTGGACTGAAGCTTTCTTT,CSVARDSWTEAFF
14,.,.,TRBV10-2,TRBJ2-7,TGCGCCAGCAGTGAAACGGGTGTAACCTACGAGCAGTACTTC,CASSETGVTYEQYF
15,TRBD1,once,TRBV5-1,TRBJ2-7,TGCGCCAGCAGCTATTTTGGACAGGGGTCCTACGAGCAGTACTTC,CASSYFGQGSYEQYF
13,.,.,TRBV15,TRBJ2-1,TGTGCCACCAGCAGGCCGACCCTCCTTTCTCAGTTCTTC,CATSRPTLLSQFF
20,TRBD2,.,TRBV28,TRBJ2-2,TGTGCCAGCAGTTTAACGCCGACCCGACTAGCGGGACGGAACACCGGGGAGCTGTTTTTT,CASSLTPTRLAGRNTGELFF